The entry below gives a single T cell receptor beta chain sequence along with its context. This sample was included in a study of cytomegalovirus exposure and HLA in healthy donors. Study-level background: A prior study identified 110 million or so unique TCR beta sequences from about 179 million T cells. Among the approximately 420 donors who were genotyped, 81% fell in the genetic ancestry cluster that is associated with self-reported Caucasian donors.

The PCR made use of 60 Vbeta and 13 Jbeta primers. Sequenced by immunoSEQ multiplex PCR; TCRdb stores in-frame clones only, minus some. The repertoire includes around 190,000 clones, roughly 80% of them detected once, and about 1.4% sits in the top ten. The germline V gene has CDR1 SNHLY and CDR2 FYNNEI. V gave up 7 bases and J gave up 7 bases, with 11 bases separating them. This CDR3 spans 13 amino acids. Input material: PBMCs. The rearrangement uses TRBV2 and TRBJ1-6, with a tentative D call TRBD1 (6 bases). This clonotype was sampled from a woman in her forties or fifties in good health and CMV-seronegative. CDR3 sequence: CASTQGRNSPLHF. CDR3 in DNA: TGTGCCAGCACACAGGGAAGAAATTCACCCCTCCACTTT. The full variable domain, in which reference TRBV2 and TRBJ1-6 provide the parts outside the CDR3, is EPEVTQTPSHQVTQMGQEVILRCVPISNHLYFYWYRQILGQKVEFLVSFYNNEISEKSEIFDDQFSVERPDGSNFTLKIRSTKLEDSAMYFCASTQGRNSPLHFGNGTRLTVT.